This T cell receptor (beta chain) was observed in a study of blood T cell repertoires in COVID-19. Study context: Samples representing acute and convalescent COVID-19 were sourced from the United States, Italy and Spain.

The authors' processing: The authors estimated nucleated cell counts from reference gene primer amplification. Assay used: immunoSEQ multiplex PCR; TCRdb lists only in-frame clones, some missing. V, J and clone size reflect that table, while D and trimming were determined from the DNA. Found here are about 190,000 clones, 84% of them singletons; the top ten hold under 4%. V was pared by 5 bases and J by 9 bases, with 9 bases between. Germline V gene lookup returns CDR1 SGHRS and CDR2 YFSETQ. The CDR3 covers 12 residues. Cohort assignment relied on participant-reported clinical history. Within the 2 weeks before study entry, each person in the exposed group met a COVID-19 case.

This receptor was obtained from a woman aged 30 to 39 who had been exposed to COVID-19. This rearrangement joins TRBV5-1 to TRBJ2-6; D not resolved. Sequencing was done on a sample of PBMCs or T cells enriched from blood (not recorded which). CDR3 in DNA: TGCGCCAGCAGGGGCGAGCACAACGTCCTGACTTTC. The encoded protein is CASRGEHNVLTF.